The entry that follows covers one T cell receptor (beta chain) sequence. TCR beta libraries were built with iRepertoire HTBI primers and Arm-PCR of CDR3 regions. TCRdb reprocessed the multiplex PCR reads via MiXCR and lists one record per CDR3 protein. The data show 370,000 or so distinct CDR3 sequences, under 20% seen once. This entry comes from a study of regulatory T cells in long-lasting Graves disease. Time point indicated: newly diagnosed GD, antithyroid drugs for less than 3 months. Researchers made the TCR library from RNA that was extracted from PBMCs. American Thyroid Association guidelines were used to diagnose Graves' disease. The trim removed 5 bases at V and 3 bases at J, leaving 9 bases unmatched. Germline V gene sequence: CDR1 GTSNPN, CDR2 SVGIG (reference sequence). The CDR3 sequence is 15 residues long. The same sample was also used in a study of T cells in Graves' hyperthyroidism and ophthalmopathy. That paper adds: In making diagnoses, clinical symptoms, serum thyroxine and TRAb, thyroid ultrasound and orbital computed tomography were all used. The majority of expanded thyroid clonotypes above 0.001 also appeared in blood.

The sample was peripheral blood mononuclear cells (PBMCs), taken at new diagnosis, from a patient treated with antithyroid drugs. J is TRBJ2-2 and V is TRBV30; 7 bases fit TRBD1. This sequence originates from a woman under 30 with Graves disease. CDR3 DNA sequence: TGTGCCTGGGGAGGTGAGGGGGCCGACACCGGGGAGCTGTTTTTT. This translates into CAWGGEGADTGELFF.